This TCR beta chain is drawn from a study of blood T cell repertoires in COVID-19. Study-level information: Some COVID-19 samples were acute and others convalescent; all came from the United States, Italy and Spain.

V lost 5 bases, J lost 4 bases, and 11 bases lay in between. Germline V lookup: CDR1 SGHTA, CDR2 FQGNSA. The CDR3 runs 14 residues. Authors' data handling: Reference gene primer amplification in the assay estimated nucleated cell counts. Assay: immunoSEQ multiplex PCR; the TCRdb copy retains only in-frame clones and omits some. That table gives V, J and clone size, and the DNA gave D and trimming. The sample has 200,000 or so clones, around nine tenths seen once. Sequencing was performed on peripheral blood. This TCR was recovered from a woman aged 55-70 years with acute or convalescent COVID-19. The V and J genes are TRBV7-2 and TRBJ1-4, with D possibly matching TRBD1 (6 bases). The CDR3 loop is CASSRGAFNEKLFF. The CDR3 nucleotides are TGTGCCAGCAGCCGGGGGGCCTTTAATGAAAAACTGTTTTTT.